This TCR beta chain was retrieved from a study of blood T cell repertoires in COVID-19 (dated by TCRdb to 2018 to 2020). In the study overall: The collaborator samples originated in the United States, Italy and Spain and spanned the acute and convalescent phases of COVID-19. A de-identified subject ID, COVID-19 status, age in years and sex were almost always included in the sample metadata. The samples were drawn from two sources: the first 160 participants of the ongoing ImmuneRACE study, and 950 to 1,500 subjects contributed by 6 global collaborators. The repertoires were released in a freely available public database intended as a resource for research on the immune response to SARS-CoV-2. Subjects who had been exposed to COVID-19, were actively infected with it, or had recovered from it provided the deeply sampled blood TCRbeta repertoires that made up the dataset. Where available, HLA class I and class II types were taken from metadata supplied by the sample provider and were not determined by assay-based typing. The material from the prospective study consisted of cDNA or gDNA derived from T cells, B-cell-depleted T cells, or PBMCs.

TCRbeta CDR3 regions were amplified from genomic DNA by means of the immunoSEQ Assay, a bias-controlled multiplex PCR. The original methods were these. Within the assay, amplification of reference gene primers was used to estimate how many nucleated cells each sample contained. To quantify the absolute abundance of each unique TCRbeta CDR3 rearrangement, sequence reads were collapsed and filtered. Productive Simpson clonality was computed per sample as the square root of Simpson's diversity index over productive rearrangements. TCRdb re-hosts the immuneACCESS table, in-frame sequences only. Its copies lack some clones; in the studies checked, an unresolved V gene accounts for under half of them, and the cause for the rest is not known. The DNA gave D and trimming, while V, J and clone size come from that table. The sample table records about 130,000 clones; roughly 79% of these occur just once. The ten largest clones take up 10% to 13% of the sample.

The collaborating institutions used their own protocols to collect whole blood in K2EDTA tubes. For TCRbeta analysis, collaborators shipped samples in one of three forms: frozen whole blood, isolated PBMCs, or DNA extracted from either of those sample types. The CDR3 numbers 19 residues from cysteine through phenylalanine. The CDR3 DNA has 57 bases and is translated from base 1. V is cut back by 0 bases and J by 1 base, with 10 bases in the junction unmatched. According to the germline V gene, CDR1 reads SGHRS and CDR2 reads YFSETQ. The full study reports these points: How much clinical and demographic metadata was included differed by source and by participant, and the metadata was provided uncurated.

This clone occurred a few times. The antigen it recognizes is unknown. Base qualities are not recorded, but no much larger clone differs from it by a single base. This sequence originates from a human donor in a cohort sampled during active COVID-19. The V and J segments used are TRBV5-1 and TRBJ2-2, with 9 central nucleotides matching TRBD2. The sequenced material came from peripheral blood. CDR3 protein: CASSLASLAGTLNTGELFF. The DNA sequence reads TGCGCCAGCAGCTTGGCGTCCCTAGCGGGGACCCTGAACACCGGGGAGCTGTTTTTT. Here the CDR3 is joined to the reference TRBV5-1 and TRBJ2-2 genes, and the full variable domain is: KAGVTQTPRYLIKTRGQQVTLSCSPISGHRSVSWYQQTPGQGLQFLFEYFSETQRNKGNFPGRFSGRQFSNSRSEMNVSTLELGDSALYLCASSLASLAGTLNTGELFFGEGSRLTVL.